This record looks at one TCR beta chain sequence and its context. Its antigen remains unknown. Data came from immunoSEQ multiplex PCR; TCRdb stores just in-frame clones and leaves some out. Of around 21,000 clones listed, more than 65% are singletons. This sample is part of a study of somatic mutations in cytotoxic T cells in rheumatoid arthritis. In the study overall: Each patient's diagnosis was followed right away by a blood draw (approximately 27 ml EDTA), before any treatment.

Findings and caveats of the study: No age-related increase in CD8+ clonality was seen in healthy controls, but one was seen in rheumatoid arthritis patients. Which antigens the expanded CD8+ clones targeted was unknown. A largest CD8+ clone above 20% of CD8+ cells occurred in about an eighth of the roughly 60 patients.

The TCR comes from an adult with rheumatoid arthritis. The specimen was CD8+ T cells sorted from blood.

The CDR3 sequence is CASSLAQGGATNEKLFF. CDR3 in DNA: TGTGCCAGCAGCTTAGCCCAGGGGGGTGCAACTAATGAAAAACTGTTTTTT. The V and J genes are TRBV7-9 and TRBJ1-4, with 7 positions matching TRBD1. Germline values: CDR1 SEHNR, CDR2 FQNEAQ (reference sequence). Trimming cost V 0 bases and J 0 bases; bases outside gene matches: 4. The CDR3 has 17 residues.